This is a list of T cell receptor beta chains from one sample in a study of cytomegalovirus exposure and HLA in healthy donors. Produced via immunoSEQ multiplex PCR; TCRdb's table is partial and in-frame only. The table records 150,000 to 200,000 clones, around 86% of them present only once. Input material: PBMCs. Every receptor here comes from a middle-aged man in good health and CMV-seronegative. Each CDR3 is given with its conserved first and last residue. The D gene is left open where the match is weak. Part of the rows lack a size; the others show once, few, many or a class for expanded clones.

v_gene	abundance	d_gene	j_gene	len	CDR3aa	CDR3nt
TRBV9	once	TRBD1	TRBJ2-5	15	CASSIRDRGQETQYF	TGTGCCAGCAGCATCCGGGACAGGGGCCAAGAGACCCAGTACTTC
TRBV6-5	-	-	TRBJ1-5	13	CASNGGIHQPQHF	TGTGCCAGCAACGGAGGGATACATCAGCCCCAGCATTTT
TRBV6-5	once	TRBD2	TRBJ2-1	16	CASSYSGGGAYNEQFF	TGTGCCAGCAGTTACTCTGGCGGGGGAGCCTACAATGAGCAGTTCTTC
TRBV11-2	-	TRBD2	TRBJ2-7	16	CASSPWGEGRFYEQYF	TGTGCCAGCAGCCCCTGGGGGGAGGGCCGATTCTACGAGCAGTACTTC
TRBV7-3	-	-	TRBJ2-1	13	CASSSRTSHEQFF	TGTGCCAGCAGCTCACGAACTAGCCATGAGCAGTTCTTC
TRBV28	-	TRBD2	TRBJ2-7	20	CASSSPPGGSGITFPNEQYF	TGTGCCAGCAGTTCACCCCCGGGTGGTAGCGGGATTACCTTCCCCAACGAGCAGTACTTC
TRBV2	-	-	TRBJ2-3	18	CASSENPLKRLSTDTQYF	TGTGCCAGCAGTGAAAACCCCTTGAAGCGGTTAAGCACAGATACGCAGTATTTT
TRBV7-2	-	TRBD2	TRBJ2-7	15	CASSLNRLAGGEQYF	TGTGCCAGCAGCTTAAACAGGCTAGCGGGAGGCGAGCAGTACTTC
TRBV5-1	-	-	TRBJ2-2	16	CASSLEGGRGTGELFF	TGCGCCAGCAGCTTGGAGGGGGGGCGAGGCACCGGGGAGCTGTTTTTT
TRBV5-1	-	-	TRBJ2-7	15	CASSLGPTGEYEQYF	TGCGCCAGCAGCTTGGGCCCCACCGGGGAGTACGAGCAGTACTTC
TRBV7-2	-	TRBD2	TRBJ2-4	16	CASSPRGRGALDIQYF	TGTGCCAGCAGCCCTCGAGGGCGGGGGGCCTTGGACATTCAGTACTTC
TRBV28	-	-	TRBJ1-3	16	CASSLLSGRTGNTIYF	TGTGCCAGCAGTTTACTGAGCGGACGGACTGGGAACACCATATATTTT
TRBV4-3	-	-	TRBJ2-7	14	CASSQDEASYEQYF	TGCGCCAGCAGCCAAGATGAGGCCTCCTACGAGCAGTACTTC
TRBV7-9	-	-	TRBJ2-1	16	CASSPTDFSSYNEQFF	TGTGCCAGCAGCCCGACAGATTTTAGCTCCTACAATGAGCAGTTCTTC
TRBV7-6	-	TRBD2	TRBJ2-5	15	CASSPVAGVGETQYF	TGTGCCAGCAGCCCCGTAGCGGGGGTGGGGGAGACCCAGTACTTC
TRBV7-2	-	-	TRBJ2-5	14	CASSLAGSQETQYF	TGTGCCAGCAGCTTAGCGGGCAGCCAAGAGACCCAGTACTTC
TRBV6-6	-	TRBD1	TRBJ1-1	14	CASSRLQGTTEAFF	TGTGCCAGCAGCCGGCTACAGGGGACAACTGAAGCTTTCTTT
TRBV5-4	-	-	TRBJ1-3	15	CASSLDGGSGNTIYF	TGTGCCAGCAGCTTGGACGGTGGCTCTGGAAACACCATATATTTT
TRBV28	-	TRBD2	TRBJ2-7	12	CASTGLANEQYF	TGTGCCAGCACGGGACTAGCTAACGAGCAGTACTTC